These T cell receptor beta chains were read from a single sample in a study of blood T cell repertoires in COVID-19. Sequencing used immunoSEQ multiplex PCR; TCRdb keeps in-frame clones, though not all of them. The sample records 150,000 to 200,000 clones, 80% to 90% being singletons. Sequencing was done on a sample of peripheral blood. The receptors were sampled from a woman in her seventies with COVID-19, enrolled during active disease. CDR3s include the opening cysteine and the closing phenylalanine or tryptophan. Fields, in order: V gene, D gene, clone size, J gene, CDR3 DNA, CDR3 protein. A D gene is named only where the DNA matches it firmly. Size is omitted from some rows. Given values are once, few, many or a class for expanded clones.

TRBV30	.	.	TRBJ1-6	TGTGCCTGGAGTTCTTTAAATTCACCCCTCCACTTT	CAWSSLNSPLHF
TRBV9	TRBD1	.	TRBJ2-1	TGTGCCAGCAGCGCCGGGACAGGTACCAATGAGCAGTTCTTC	CASSAGTGTNEQFF
TRBV7-8	.	.	TRBJ1-2	TGTGCCAGCAGCTTGTCAGGGTCTAACTATGGCTACACCTTC	CASSLSGSNYGYTF
TRBV6-4	TRBD1	.	TRBJ2-1	TGTGCCAGCAGTCCGGGACAGGGGATGAATGAGCAGTTCTTC	CASSPGQGMNEQFF
TRBV27	TRBD1	.	TRBJ2-2	TGTGCCAGCAGTTTCGGGACAGGTGGGGTTACGGGGGAGCTGTTTTTT	CASSFGTGGVTGELFF
TRBV5-1	.	.	TRBJ2-2	TGCGCCACCCGCCGAGTCACCGGGGAGCTGTTTTTT	CATRRVTGELFF
TRBV29-1	.	.	TRBJ1-4	TGCAGCTGCCTATCTAGGGGTTGGGAAAAACTGTTTTTT	CSCLSRGWEKLFF
TRBV7-2	.	few	TRBJ1-2	TGTGCCAGCAGCTTGACAAGACAGGCCTATGGCTACACCTTC	CASSLTRQAYGYTF
TRBV28	TRBD1	once	TRBJ1-3	TGTGCCAGCAGGACCCCGCGACAGGGCTTTGACGGAAACACCATATATTTT	CASRTPRQGFDGNTIYF
TRBV10-2	TRBD2	.	TRBJ2-3	TGCGCCAGCAGGGAATGGACTAGCGGGGGGGCAGATACGCAGTATTTT	CASREWTSGGADTQYF
TRBV7-8	.	.	TRBJ1-2	TGTGCCAGCAGCGAGGGCCCCGGATATGGCTACACCTTC	CASSEGPGYGYTF
TRBV18	.	.	TRBJ1-2	TGTGCCAGCTCACCCTCAGTAGGGGATGGCTACACCTTC	CASSPSVGDGYTF
TRBV9	.	few	TRBJ1-3	TGTGCCAGCAGCGTAGAGGAGATGAGGGCTGGAAACACCATATATTTT	CASSVEEMRAGNTIYF
TRBV19	.	few	TRBJ1-5	TGTGCCAGTAGTATGATAGGAGGGTACAATCAGCCCCAGCATTTT	CASSMIGGYNQPQHF
TRBV9	.	.	TRBJ2-3	TGTGCCAGCAGTCTTGGGGCCCCCACAGATACGCAGTATTTT	CASSLGAPTDTQYF
TRBV27	TRBD1	few	TRBJ2-1	TGTGCCAGCAGTTTAGGGACACAGGGGAGCTCCTACAATGAGCAGTTCTTC	CASSLGTQGSSYNEQFF
TRBV12-3/TRBV12-4	.	.	TRBJ1-2	TGTGCCAGCAGAGACACAGAGAGCTATGGCTACACCTTC	CASRDTESYGYTF
TRBV5-8	TRBD1	.	TRBJ2-5	TGTGCCAGCAGCTTGGACAGGGGGACGGAGACCCAGTACTTC	CASSLDRGTETQYF